This T cell receptor (beta chain) was recovered during a study of T-cell reconstitution after alpha-beta-depleted transplantation in children (dated by TCRdb to about 2016). General notes on the study: T-cell immune reconstitution after TCRalphabeta/CD19-depleted allogeneic hematopoietic cell transplantation in children was quantitatively tracked in the study by means of TCR repertoire profiling. The research as a whole found: Hyperexpanded clone frequencies declined over subsequent months; after one year, T-cell counts and TCRbeta diversity were mostly attributed to newly produced T cells. In some patients, the high TCRbeta diversity seen at day 60 was put down to recipient T cells and intrathymic progenitors that had survived conditioning. The apparently early alphabetaT-cell count recovery about two months after transplant was reportedly dependent on only several hundred rapidly expanded clones derived from non-depleted graft cells.

Receptor libraries were prepared by PCR. TCRdb records Illumina HiSeq 2500 as the sequencer. TCR library preparation used molecular barcoding, with unique molecular identifiers applied to normalize quantification of the TCRbeta repertoire. TCRdb trimmed public reads at Q25 via fastp, called clones via MiXCR and kept in-frame beta chains. Rows matching on CDR3 protein sequence are summarized as one entry with the most common DNA and genes. Across this sample there are hundreds of thousands of distinct CDR3 sequences, with about 12% seen only once. Roughly 0.77% of the sample is in the top ten clones. This clonotype was counted only a few times. The target of this receptor is not known. No base qualities exist here, and no much larger clone lies one base off it. V trim: 4 bases; J trim: 6 bases; unmatched bases: 6. CDR3 length: 14 amino acids, cysteine to phenylalanine. Kept here is only the CDR3 DNA, which spans 42 bases and is read in frame from base 1. According to the germline V gene, CDR1 reads SGHRS and CDR2 reads YFSETQ.

According to the study, the label for this sample's treatment or condition signals: allogeneic hematopoietic cell transplantation with graft depleted of TCRalphabeta T cells and CD19 B cells. TCRalphabeta/CD19-depleted allogeneic hematopoietic cell grafts were given to the transplant recipients, all of whom were children. The chain joins TRBV5-1 to TRBJ2-2, with 7 junctional bases fitting TRBD2. The clonotype comes from a girl aged 2-10 years with congenital amegakaryocytic thrombocytopenia, due to receive a stem cell transplant. The sequenced sample was PBMCs, obtained before TCRalphabeta/CD19-depleted stem cell transplant. For the CDR3, the sequence is CASSAGLVPGELFF. The nucleotide sequence is TGCGCCAGCAGCGCCGGACTAGTCCCCGGGGAGCTGTTTTTT.